These T cell receptor beta chains were read from a single sample in a study of spatial heterogeneity in lung cancer. TCRdb recomputed calls from the 5' RACE reads with MiXCR, one row per CDR3 protein. The repertoire holds about 22,000 distinct CDR3 sequences, with over 5.5% as singletons. The starting material was PBMCs, obtained at surgery. These receptors were obtained from a male donor with early-stage non-small cell lung cancer. Each CDR3 is given without its conserved first and last residue. The order of the fields is V gene, clone size, D gene, J gene, CDR3 protein. A D gene is named only where the DNA matches it firmly. Expanded clones are given a class, and other clones once, few, many or no size at all.

TRBV6-6,many,-,TRBJ1-5,ASSLRVAGGNQPQH
TRBV30,many,-,TRBJ1-5,AWSAEGGQPQH
TRBV25-1,many,TRBD1,TRBJ2-6,ASSDAHRGSGANVLT
TRBV6-1,-,-,TRBJ1-2,ARTPGYYGYT
TRBV5-1,many,TRBD1,TRBJ2-3,ASSSRDRSADTQY
TRBV12-3/TRBV12-4,many,-,TRBJ2-2,ASSRGTANTGELF
TRBV4-3,many,TRBD2,TRBJ2-3,ASSLAGELVQY
TRBV6-5,many,TRBD2,TRBJ2-3,ASSRLATPTDTQY
TRBV24-1,few,-,TRBJ1-2,ATSDLNGYT
TRBV6-2/TRBV6-3,many,-,TRBJ2-7,ASKDYSYEQY
TRBV24-1,many,-,TRBJ2-1,ATSAGGFSYNEQF
TRBV7-2,many,-,TRBJ2-3,ASSLVALLPDTQY
TRBV20-1,many,TRBD1,TRBJ2-1,SAKRAPGTDYYNEQF
TRBV28,many,-,TRBJ2-2,ASSSWGGTGELF
TRBV29-1,many,-,TRBJ2-1,SVAQIEQF
TRBV11-2,many,TRBD1,TRBJ2-3,ASSSDRADTQY
TRBV5-1,many,-,TRBJ1-5,ASSADSNQPQH
TRBV6-5,many,-,TRBJ2-3,ASSPQGGTQY
TRBV6-6,-,-,TRBJ2-5,ASSYSRGIGGETQY
TRBV6-2/TRBV6-3,many,TRBD1,TRBJ2-7,ASSSRDRGKDEQY
TRBV3-1,-,TRBD2,TRBJ2-1,ASSQGASGRGEQF
TRBV27,many,TRBD1,TRBJ1-1,ASSLPQGKDEAF
TRBV4-2,many,-,TRBJ1-2,ASSQAGAGDYGYT
TRBV3-1,-,-,TRBJ1-2,ASSQSWGGGNYGYT
TRBV10-3,few,-,TRBJ1-3,AISGFGGSGNTIY
TRBV6-5,many,-,TRBJ2-7,ASSAGLLTYEQY
TRBV2,many,-,TRBJ1-1,ASSKGPNTEAF
TRBV20-1,-,-,TRBJ1-5,SARVGGDTRH
TRBV6-2/TRBV6-3,few,TRBD2,TRBJ2-2,ATQAGGRTVTGELF
TRBV14,-,TRBD2,TRBJ2-2,ASSQVAGGFTGELF
TRBV18,medium-sized,-,TRBJ2-7,ASSPLYGRGIYEQY
TRBV12-3/TRBV12-4,-,TRBD1,TRBJ1-2,ASSTLGRGDFGYT
TRBV20-1,many,-,TRBJ1-4,SVVRGYEKLF
TRBV19,many,-,TRBJ2-1,ASSLRQKSSYNEQF
TRBV7-2,many,TRBD2,TRBJ2-3,ASSPGTSHSDTQY
TRBV28,many,-,TRBJ2-3,ASTAGDAGVFTQY
TRBV6-2/TRBV6-3,-,-,TRBJ2-1,ASTSQGYISYNEQF
TRBV12-3/TRBV12-4,many,-,TRBJ2-2,ALEGPTNTGELF
TRBV12-3/TRBV12-4,many,-,TRBJ2-1,ASSLAPYNEQF
TRBV7-9,many,-,TRBJ1-2,ASSLARGALYGYT
TRBV7-3,many,TRBD1,TRBJ2-1,ASSSTGSYYNEQF
TRBV27,-,-,TRBJ2-7,ASSSPIRSYEQY
TRBV4-2,many,TRBD1,TRBJ2-7,ASSPRRGQGYEQY
TRBV7-2,many,TRBD1,TRBJ1-1,ASSRRQGNAEAF
TRBV9,many,-,TRBJ2-7,ASSVGGSGTYEQY
TRBV28,medium-sized,TRBD1,TRBJ1-5,ASSPPGQGGGGGNQPQH
TRBV3-1,many,-,TRBJ1-1,ASSLHMVNTEAF
TRBV20-1,few,-,TRBJ2-3,SAQPGAGGTDTQY
TRBV7-9,many,-,TRBJ2-2,ASSPGPEDLTGELF
TRBV12-3/TRBV12-4,many,-,TRBJ2-2,ASGLTDLPIGELF
TRBV2,-,TRBD2,TRBJ2-3,ASSAQRGGPDTQY
TRBV19,many,-,TRBJ2-7,ASSPPGPYEQY
TRBV7-9,many,TRBD1,TRBJ2-1,ASSLGTGESSEQF
TRBV19,-,TRBD2,TRBJ2-3,ASSILAGAVRDTQY
TRBV2,many,TRBD2,TRBJ2-4,ASSENSGGAGQY
TRBV6-2/TRBV6-3,medium-sized,TRBD2,TRBJ2-1,ASSYSSGRGEQF
TRBV21-1,many,-,TRBJ2-1,ASSSGGRSSYNEQF
TRBV7-9,-,-,TRBJ1-1,ASSLVGSGDEAF